The clone carrying this T cell receptor (beta chain) occurred once. Clones were read by immunoSEQ multiplex PCR, and TCRdb kept only the in-frame ones, dropping some. This sample has about 560,000 clones, with around 78% found just once. The sample originates from a study of shared clonotypes between healthy human individuals. Per germline, CDR1 SQVTM and CDR2 ANQGSEA. This CDR3 comprises 13 residues. V lost 5 bases to trimming and J lost 0 bases, with 11 bases between them. The sample was PBMCs. The TCR was taken from a middle-aged woman in good health. Some clones in this sample may be carry-over from other donors' samples. The chain links TRBV29-1 to TRBJ2-7; D is perhaps TRBD1 (6 bases). CDR3 nucleotides: TGCAGCGTTTCCGGGACACTCTCCTACGAGCAGTACTTC. The encoded protein is CSVSGTLSYEQYF.